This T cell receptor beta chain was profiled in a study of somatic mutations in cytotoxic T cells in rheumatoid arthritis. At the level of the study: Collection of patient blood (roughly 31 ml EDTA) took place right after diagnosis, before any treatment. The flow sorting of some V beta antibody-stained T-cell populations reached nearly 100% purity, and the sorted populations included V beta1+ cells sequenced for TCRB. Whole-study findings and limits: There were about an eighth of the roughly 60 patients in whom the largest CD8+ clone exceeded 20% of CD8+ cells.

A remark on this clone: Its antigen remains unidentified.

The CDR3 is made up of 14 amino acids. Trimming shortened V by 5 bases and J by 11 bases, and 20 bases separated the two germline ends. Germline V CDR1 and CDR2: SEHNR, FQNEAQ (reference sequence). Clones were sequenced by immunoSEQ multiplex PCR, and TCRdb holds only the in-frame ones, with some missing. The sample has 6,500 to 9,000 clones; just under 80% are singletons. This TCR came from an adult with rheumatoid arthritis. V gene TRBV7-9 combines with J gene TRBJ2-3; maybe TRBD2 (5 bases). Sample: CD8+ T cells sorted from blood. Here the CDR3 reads CASSPDPLSRGQYF. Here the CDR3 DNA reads TGTGCCAGCAGCCCCGACCCCCTAAGTCGGGGGCAGTATTTT.